This TCR beta chain was recovered during a study of blood T cell repertoires in COVID-19. Across the whole study: Nucleic acid was either cDNA or gDNA, and it came from T cells, B-cell-depleted T cells, or PBMCs.

This CDR3 contains 15 residues. Germline CDR1 SGHDT, CDR2 YYEEEE. V gave up 4 bases and J gave up 4 bases, with 16 bases separating them. In the study's own analysis: Reference gene primer amplification yielded estimated nucleated cell counts. TCRdb's table, derived via immunoSEQ multiplex PCR, lists solely in-frame clones and lacks some. V and J calls and clone size are copied from that table; D and trimming were computed from the DNA. The table has 110,000 to 150,000 clones, around 91% seen once. The material sequenced was peripheral blood. This receptor was identified in a woman aged 55-75 years with active COVID-19. The V call is TRBV5-6, the J call TRBJ2-3, with a weak D call TRBD2 (6 bases). The CDR3 protein is CASSLSGGGPDTQYF. The CDR3 DNA reads TGTGCCAGCAGCCTTAGCGGAGGAGGGCCAGATACGCAGTATTTT. Complete variable domain (other parts from reference TRBV5-6 and TRBJ2-3): DAGVTQSPTHLIKTRGQQVTLRCSPKSGHDTVSWYQQALGQGPQFIFQYYEEEERQRGNFPDRFSGHQFPNYSSELNVNALLLGDSALYLCASSLSGGGPDTQYFGPGTRLTVL.